This T cell receptor beta chain was documented in a study of T cell repertoires in cytomegalovirus infection. Germline CDR1 reads SNHLY; CDR2 reads FYNNEI. The CDR3 length is 11 residues. V lost 4 bases, J lost 7 bases, and 7 bases lay in between. General study findings and limits: The cumulative frequency of public TCR beta families distinguished individuals who carried CMV together with the relevant HLA. Ex vivo, HLA-C-restricted CMV-specific TCR beta clonotypes prevailed over the rest of the response.

As regards this clonotype: As yet, its antigen is unknown.

MiXCR was run by TCRdb on the reads, yielding one entry per CDR3 protein. The profile shows 230,000 or so distinct CDR3 sequences, about 18% of them singletons. This TCR derives from a human donor in good health (CMV status not recorded). Some clones in this sample may be carry-over from other donors' samples. The rearrangement links TRBV2 to TRBJ1-2; tentative D call: TRBD1 (5 bases). The sequenced material came from CD8+ T cells from PBMCs. The CDR3 sequence: CASSVGTGYTF. The CDR3 DNA reads TGTGCCAGCAGTGTCGGGACTGGCTACACCTTC.